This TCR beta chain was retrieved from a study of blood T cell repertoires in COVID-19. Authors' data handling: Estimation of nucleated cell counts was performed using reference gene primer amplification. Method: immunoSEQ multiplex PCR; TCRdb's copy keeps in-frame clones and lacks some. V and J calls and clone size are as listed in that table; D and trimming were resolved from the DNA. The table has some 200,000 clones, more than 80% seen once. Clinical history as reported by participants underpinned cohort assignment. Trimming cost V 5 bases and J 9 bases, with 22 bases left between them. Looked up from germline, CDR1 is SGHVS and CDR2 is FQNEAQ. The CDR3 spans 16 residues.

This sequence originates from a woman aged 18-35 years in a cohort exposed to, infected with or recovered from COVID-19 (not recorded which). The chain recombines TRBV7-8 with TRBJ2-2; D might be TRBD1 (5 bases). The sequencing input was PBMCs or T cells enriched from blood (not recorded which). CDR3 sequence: CASSPVGNRPDRELFF. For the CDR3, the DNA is TGTGCCAGCAGCCCCGTGGGTAACAGGCCGGACCGGGAGCTGTTTTTT.